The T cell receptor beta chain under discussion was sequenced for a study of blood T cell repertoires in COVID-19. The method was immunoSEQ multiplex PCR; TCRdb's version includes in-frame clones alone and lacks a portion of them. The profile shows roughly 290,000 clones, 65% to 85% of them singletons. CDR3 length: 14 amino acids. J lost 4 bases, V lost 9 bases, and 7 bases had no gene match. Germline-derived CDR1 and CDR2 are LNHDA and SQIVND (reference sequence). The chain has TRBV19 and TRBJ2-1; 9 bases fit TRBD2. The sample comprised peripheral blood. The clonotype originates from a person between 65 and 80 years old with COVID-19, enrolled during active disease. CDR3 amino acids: CASRLAETYNEQFF. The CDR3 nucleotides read TGTGCCAGCCGACTAGCGGAAACGTACAATGAGCAGTTCTTC.